This T cell receptor beta chain was profiled in a study of blood T cell repertoires in COVID-19. This table comes from immunoSEQ multiplex PCR, and its TCRdb copy is limited to in-frame clones, with some not included. The sample gives over 45,000 clones, 90% to 95% of which show up once; 8.6% is in the top ten. V gave up 2 bases and J gave up 9 bases, with 19 bases separating them. The germline gives CDR1 MNHEY, CDR2 SVGEGT. The CDR3 has 16 residues. The chain recombines TRBV6-2 or TRBV6-3 with TRBJ1-4; D perhaps matches TRBD1 (5 bases). This sequence was found in a human donor in a cohort sampled during active COVID-19. The sample consisted of peripheral blood. This chain's CDR3 is CASSYDPPQDGQKLFF. In nucleotides, the CDR3 is TGTGCCAGCAGTTACGACCCCCCACAGGATGGACAAAAACTGTTTTTT.